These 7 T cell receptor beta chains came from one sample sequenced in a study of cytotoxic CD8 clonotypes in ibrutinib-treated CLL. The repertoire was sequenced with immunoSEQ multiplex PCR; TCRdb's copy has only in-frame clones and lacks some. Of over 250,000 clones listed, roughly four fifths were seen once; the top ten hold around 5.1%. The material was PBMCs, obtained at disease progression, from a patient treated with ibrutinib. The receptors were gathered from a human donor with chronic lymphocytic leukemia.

The CDR3 sequence is CSVESGVNQPQHF. In DNA form, the CDR3 reads TGCAGCGTTGAGTCGGGCGTTAATCAGCCCCAGCATTTT. The J gene is TRBJ1-5, the V gene TRBV29-1; no reliable D call. This CDR3 contains 13 residues. V lost 3 bases and J lost 4, with 10 bases in between. Germline V gene lookup returns CDR1 SQVTM and CDR2 ANQGSEA.

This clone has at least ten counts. The CDR3 here is CASRTSRGYNLEQFF. CDR3 coding DNA: TGTGCCAGCAGGACAAGCAGGGGCTACAATCTTGAGCAGTTCTTC. This chain links TRBV6-5 with TRBJ2-1; possibly TRBD1 for D (6 bases). In germline, CDR1 is MNHEY, CDR2 SVGAGI. The V end lost 6 bases, the J end lost 9 bases, and 21 bases lay between the germline ends. This CDR3 spans 15 amino acids.

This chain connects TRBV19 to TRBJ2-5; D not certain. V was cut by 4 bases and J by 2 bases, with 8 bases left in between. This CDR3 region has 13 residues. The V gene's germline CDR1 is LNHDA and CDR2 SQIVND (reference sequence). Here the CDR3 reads CASSNRGQETQYF. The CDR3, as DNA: TGTGCCAGTAGTAATCGAGGACAAGAGACCCAGTACTTC. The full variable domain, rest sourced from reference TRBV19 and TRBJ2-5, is DGGITQSPKYLFRKEGQNVTLSCEQNLNHDAMYWYRQDPGQGLRLIYYSQIVNDFQKGDIAEGYSVSREKKESFPLTVTSAQKNPTAFYLCASSNRGQETQYFGPGTRLLVL.

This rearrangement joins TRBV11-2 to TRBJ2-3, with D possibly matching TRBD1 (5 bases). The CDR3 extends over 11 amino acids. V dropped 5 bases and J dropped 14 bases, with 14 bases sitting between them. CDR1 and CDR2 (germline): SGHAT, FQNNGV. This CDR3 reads CASSPGAGGYF. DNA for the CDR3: TGTGCCAGCAGCCCTGGGGCCGGTGGGTATTTT.

The CDR3 DNA reads TGTGCCATCAGGGACCTAGACTACGAGCAGTACTTC. Amino acid sequence: CAIRDLDYEQYF. The J gene is TRBJ2-7, the V gene TRBV10-3; D gene uncertain. The length of the CDR3 is 12 residues. CDR1 and CDR2 (germline): ENHRY, SYGVKD. Trimming shortened V by 6 bases and J by 3 bases, and 9 bases separated the two germline ends.

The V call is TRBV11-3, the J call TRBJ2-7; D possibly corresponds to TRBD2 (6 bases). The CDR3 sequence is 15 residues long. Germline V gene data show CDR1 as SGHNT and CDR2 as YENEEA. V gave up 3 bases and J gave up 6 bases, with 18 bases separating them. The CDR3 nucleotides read TGTGCCAGCAGCTTCTGGAGGGGATCCGGCGGCGAGCAGTACTTC. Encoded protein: CASSFWRGSGGEQYF.

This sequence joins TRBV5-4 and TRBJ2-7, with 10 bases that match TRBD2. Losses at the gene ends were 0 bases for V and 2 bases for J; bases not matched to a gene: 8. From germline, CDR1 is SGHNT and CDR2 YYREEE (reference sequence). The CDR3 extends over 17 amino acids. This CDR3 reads CASSLDLSGRPPYEQYF. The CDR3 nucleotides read TGTGCCAGCAGCTTGGATCTTAGCGGGAGGCCCCCCTACGAGCAGTACTTC.